This T cell receptor (beta chain) was obtained from a study of blood T cell repertoires in COVID-19. Study-level information: COVID-19 samples, acute and convalescent, were from the United States, Italy and Spain. Sample material is recorded as cDNA or gDNA derived from T cells, B-cell-depleted T cells, or PBMCs.

V lost 6 bases to trimming and J lost 11 bases, with 19 bases between them. The CDR3 has 12 amino acids. Germline CDR1 SQVTM, CDR2 ANQGSEA. Method: immunoSEQ multiplex PCR; TCRdb's copy keeps in-frame clones and lacks some. The sample holds 98,000 or so clones, around 83% seen once. This TCR was sampled from a woman aged 60-75 years in a cohort sampled during active or convalescent COVID-19. Sequencing used peripheral blood. The J gene is TRBJ1-1, the V gene TRBV29-1; D possibly corresponds to TRBD1 (5 bases). The CDR3 DNA follows: TGCAGCGTAGGGACGGGAGCGGGAAGCGCTTTCTTT. Residues: CSVGTGAGSAFF.